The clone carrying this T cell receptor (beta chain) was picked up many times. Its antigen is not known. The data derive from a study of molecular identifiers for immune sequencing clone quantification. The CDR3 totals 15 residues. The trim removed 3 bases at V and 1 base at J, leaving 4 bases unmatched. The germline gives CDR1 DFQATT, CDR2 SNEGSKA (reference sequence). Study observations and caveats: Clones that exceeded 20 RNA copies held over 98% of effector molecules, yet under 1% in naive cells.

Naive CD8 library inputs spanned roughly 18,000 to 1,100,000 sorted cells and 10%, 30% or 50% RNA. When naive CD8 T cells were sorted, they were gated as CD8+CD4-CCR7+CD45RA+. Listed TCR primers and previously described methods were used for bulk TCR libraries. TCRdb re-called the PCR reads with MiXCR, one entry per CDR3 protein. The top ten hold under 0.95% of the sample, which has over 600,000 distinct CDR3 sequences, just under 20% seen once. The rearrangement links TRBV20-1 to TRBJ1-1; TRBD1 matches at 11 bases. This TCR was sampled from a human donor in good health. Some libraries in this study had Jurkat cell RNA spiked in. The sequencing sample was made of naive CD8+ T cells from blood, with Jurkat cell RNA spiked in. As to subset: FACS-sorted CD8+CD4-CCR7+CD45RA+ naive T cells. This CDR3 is CSARDRGHGNTEAFF. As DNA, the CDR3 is TGCAGTGCTAGGGACAGGGGGCATGGGAACACTGAAGCTTTCTTT.